One sample yielded the 14 T cell receptor beta chains listed below, sequenced in a study of OX40 agonist ivuxolimab in advanced cancers. Produced via immunoSEQ multiplex PCR; TCRdb's table is partial and in-frame only. Of about 53,000 clones in the sample, 82% were seen once. The source material was CD4+ or CD8+ T cells sorted from blood, sampled in a trial of the OX40 agonist ivuxolimab. The receptor set was obtained from an adult with an advanced solid tumor such as melanoma, head and neck, liver or kidney cancer.

This clone rates as medium-sized (0.01 to 0.1%). V and J are TRBV5-5 and TRBJ1-2, with 7 bases lining up with TRBD1. CDR3 length equals 15 residues. Germline V gene lookup returns CDR1 SGHKS and CDR2 YYEKEE (reference sequence). The V and J ends lost 2 bases and 4 bases, in that order; junction bases with no gene match: 8. CDR3 bases: TGTGCCAGCAGCTTTCAGGGACAGACTACCTATGGCTACACCTTC. Its translation: CASSFQGQTTYGYTF.

The chain recombines TRBV15 with TRBJ2-1, with D tentatively TRBD2 (5 bases). Deletions cut 4 bases from V and 0 bases from J, with 19 bases between. Germline CDR1 LNHNV, CDR2 YYDKDF (reference sequence). The CDR3 has 18 amino acids. This chain's CDR3 is CATSKLDLSGDSYNEQFF. In DNA, the CDR3 is TGTGCCACCAGCAAGCTAGACCTAAGCGGCGACTCCTACAATGAGCAGTTCTTC. The variable domain in full, completed from reference TRBV15 and TRBJ2-1, reads DAMVIQNPRYQVTQFGKPVTLSCSQTLNHNVMYWYQQKSSQAPKLLFHYYDKDFNNEADTPDNFQSRRPNTSFCFLDIRSPGLGDTAMYLCATSKLDLSGDSYNEQFFGPGTRLTVL.

This clone was seen a single time. The chain uses TRBV9 and TRBJ2-5; D might be TRBD1 (5 bases). Germline V gene sequence: CDR1 SGDLS, CDR2 YYNGEE. V lost 0 bases and J 1 base, leaving 10 bases between the germline ends. CDR3 length equals 15 residues. CDR3 sequence (DNA): TGTGCCAGCAGCGTAGCCGGACACCTCCAAGAGACCCAGTACTTC. Amino acid sequence: CASSVAGHLQETQYF.

This chain links TRBV11-3 with TRBJ2-4, with TRBD1 matching 7 bases. Looked up from germline, CDR1 is SGHNT and CDR2 is YENEEA. There are 13 residues in the CDR3. V lost 5 bases, J lost 6 bases, and 4 bases stayed unmatched. The CDR3 protein is CASSTGQTNIQYF. As DNA, the CDR3 is TGTGCCAGCAGCACGGGACAGACAAACATTCAGTACTTC.

The genes are TRBV5-4 and TRBJ2-1; 13 positions agree with TRBD2. The germline V gene has CDR1 SGHNT and CDR2 YYREEE (reference sequence). The CDR3 runs 15 residues. Trimming cost V 5 bases and J 4 bases; bases outside gene matches: 3. The CDR3 here is CASRQLAGGYNEQFF. DNA for the CDR3: TGTGCCAGCAGGCAACTAGCGGGAGGGTACAATGAGCAGTTCTTC.

The chain carries TRBV7-8 and TRBJ1-2, with 10 bases matching TRBD1. V shed 5 bases, J shed 3 bases, and the junction held 6 bases outside the gene matches. Germline-derived CDR1 and CDR2 are SGHVS and FQNEAQ. This CDR3 comprises 15 residues. This chain's CDR3 is CASSLDGTGDYGYTF. The DNA for the CDR3 is TGTGCCAGCAGCCTCGACGGGACAGGGGACTATGGCTACACCTTC.

V usage is TRBV11-1 and J usage is TRBJ2-4; D remains unclear. This CDR3 has 14 residues. The ends were cut back, 4 bases at V and 2 bases at J, with 9 bases in the middle. Germline V gene data show CDR1 as SGHAT and CDR2 as FQDESV (reference sequence). The CDR3 nucleotides read TGTGCCAGCAGCTCAGCTGGTACCAAAAACATTCAGTACTTC. Its translation: CASSSAGTKNIQYF.

This clone was found a few times. The CDR3 region is CASSQDREGPQHF. CDR3 DNA sequence: TGTGCCAGCAGCCAGGACAGGGAAGGGCCCCAGCATTTT. V is TRBV5-6 and J is TRBJ1-5; TRBD1 matches 8 bases. There are 13 residues in the CDR3. Germline CDR1 SGHDT, CDR2 YYEEEE. The ends lost 4 bases at V and 9 bases at J; junction bases unmatched: 6.

This rearrangement joins TRBV6-6 to TRBJ2-2; tentatively, D is TRBD1 (6 bases). The germline CDR1 and CDR2 sequences are MNHNY and SVGAGI (reference sequence). V was cut by 6 bases and J by 5 bases, with 10 bases left in between. CDR3 length: 13 residues. In nucleotides, the CDR3 is TGTGCCAGCAGAACAGGGAGAACCGGGGAGCTGTTTTTT. Translated: CASRTGRTGELFF.

By share of the sample, this clone is medium-sized. The J gene is TRBJ2-5, the V gene TRBV19; D unclear. The length of the CDR3 is 11 residues. CDR1 and CDR2 from the germline V gene are LNHDA and SQIVND (reference sequence). V dropped 6 bases and J dropped 4 bases, with 6 bases sitting between them. This chain's CDR3 is CASRNGETQYF. Written as DNA, the CDR3 is TGTGCCAGTAGGAATGGAGAGACCCAGTACTTC.

The chain employs TRBV6-5 and TRBJ2-1; no firm D call. The CDR3 has 11 amino acids. Germline V CDR1 and CDR2: MNHEY, SVGAGI. Trimming shortened V by 2 bases and J by 7 bases, and 3 bases separated the two germline ends. The CDR3 DNA follows: TGTGCCAGCAGTTACGGAAATGAGCAGTTCTTC. Protein product: CASSYGNEQFF.

Here the CDR3 DNA reads TGTGCCAGCGACAAGGGACTAGTTCTCCCTAATGAGCAGTTCTTC. Its translation: CASDKGLVLPNEQFF. The V and J genes are TRBV6-6 and TRBJ2-1, with 8 bases lining up with TRBD2. In germline, CDR1 is MNHNY, CDR2 SVGAGI (reference sequence). This CDR3 has 15 residues. V lost 8 bases, J lost 7 bases, and 13 bases stayed unmatched.

This clone is a singleton in its sample. The rearrangement joins TRBV5-1 to TRBJ1-4, with TRBD1 matching over 8 bases. From germline, CDR1 is SGHRS and CDR2 YFSETQ. After removal of 5 bases from V and 4 bases from J, the junction contained 7 bases not matched to a gene. The CDR3 is made up of 15 amino acids. This chain's CDR3 is CASSPGGRNNEKLFF. As DNA, the CDR3 is TGCGCCAGCAGTCCAGGGGGCCGAAATAATGAAAAACTGTTTTTT.

The gene calls are TRBV10-3 and TRBJ1-1, with 7 bases identical to TRBD1. CDR3 size: 13 residues. Germline CDR1 and CDR2: ENHRY and SYGVKD. V shed 6 bases and J 3 bases; nucleotides not matched to a gene: 4. The CDR3 bases are TGTGCCATCAGGACAGGGCCTGACACTGAAGCTTTCTTT. Amino acid sequence: CAIRTGPDTEAFF.